This T cell receptor beta chain was recovered during a study of cytomegalovirus exposure and HLA in healthy donors. Findings and limits, study-wide: Available immune exposure information covered CMV serostatus only. Other equally common chains were less clonally expanded than HLA-associated TCR beta chains, a later analysis showed.

Per germline, CDR1 SGHTA and CDR2 FQGNSA. Between the trimmed V and J ends, which lost 1 base and 1 base, there was a span of 10 bases. The CDR3 loop spans 15 amino acids. PCR employed 60 Vbeta and 13 Jbeta primers. Sequencing used immunoSEQ multiplex PCR; TCRdb keeps in-frame clones, though not all of them. The table records around 150,000 clones, over 60% of them present only once. Concerning this clone: Antigen unknown.

While unrecorded immune exposures were likely, the donors were nominally healthy when sampled. The sequencing sample was made of PBMCs. This receptor was identified in a woman aged 45-65 years in good health and CMV-seropositive. The chain recombines TRBV7-2 with TRBJ1-1; D ambiguous. This CDR3 reads CASSLVSGKNTEAFF. In DNA form, the CDR3 reads TGTGCCAGCAGCTTAGTTTCGGGGAAGAACACTGAAGCTTTCTTT.